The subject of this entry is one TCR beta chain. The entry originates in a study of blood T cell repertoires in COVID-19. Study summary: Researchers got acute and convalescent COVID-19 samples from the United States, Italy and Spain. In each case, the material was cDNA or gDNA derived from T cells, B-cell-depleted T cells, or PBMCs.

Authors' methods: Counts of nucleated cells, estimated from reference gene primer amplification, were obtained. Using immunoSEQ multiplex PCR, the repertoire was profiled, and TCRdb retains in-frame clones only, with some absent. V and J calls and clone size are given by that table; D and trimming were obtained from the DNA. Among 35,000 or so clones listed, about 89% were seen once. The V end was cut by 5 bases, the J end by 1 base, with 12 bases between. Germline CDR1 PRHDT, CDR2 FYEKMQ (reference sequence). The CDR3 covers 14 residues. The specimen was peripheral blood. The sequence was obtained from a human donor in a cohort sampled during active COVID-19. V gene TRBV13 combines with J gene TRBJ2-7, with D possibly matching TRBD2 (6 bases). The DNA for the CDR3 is TGTGCCAGCAGCCCCCGGAGGGAATCCTACGAGCAGTACTTC. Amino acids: CASSPRRESYEQYF.